The 21 T cell receptor beta chains below all came from one sample that was sequenced in a study of T cell responses to AZD1222 COVID-19 vaccine. Assay used: immunoSEQ multiplex PCR; TCRdb lists only in-frame clones, some missing. The repertoire holds 150,000 or so clones, with 90% to 95% as singletons. Sequenced here: peripheral blood, sampled on day 0 of AZD1222 vaccination. The receptor set was obtained from an adult in good health.

The chain carries TRBV9 and TRBJ1-3; no firm D call. Germline CDR1 reads SGDLS; CDR2 reads YYNGEE. CDR3 length: 14 residues. Trimming stripped 3 bases from V and 0 bases from J, with 7 bases between. The CDR3 here is CASSAPASGNTIYF. The CDR3 DNA reads TGTGCCAGCAGCGCTCCAGCCTCTGGAAACACCATATATTTT.

This chain joins TRBV7-9 and TRBJ2-3; tentative D call: TRBD1 (6 bases). V dropped 5 bases and J dropped 2 bases, with 11 bases sitting between them. This CDR3 has 14 residues. Germline loops: CDR1 SEHNR, CDR2 FQNEAQ (reference sequence). As DNA, the CDR3 is TGTGCCAGCAGCCCGGGACAATCCACAGATACGCAGTATTTT. Translated, it gives CASSPGQSTDTQYF.

This clone was observed a few times. The chain joins TRBV6-2 or TRBV6-3 to TRBJ1-5; D call uncertain. Per germline, CDR1 MNHEY and CDR2 SVGEGT. Trimming took off 4 bases at V and 2 bases at J, with 15 bases between the two ends. CDR3 length: 16 residues. The CDR3 sequence is CASSLPLGIGNQPQHF. For the CDR3, the DNA is TGTGCCAGCAGTTTACCCCTAGGGATAGGCAATCAGCCCCAGCATTTT.

This rearrangement joins TRBV11-3 to TRBJ2-1; 11 bases line up with TRBD2. The CDR3 is made up of 16 amino acids. Germline V gene data show CDR1 as SGHNT and CDR2 as YENEEA. V was pared by 5 bases and J by 4 bases, with 7 bases of the junction left unmatched. The CDR3: CASSLSGTSGYNEQFF. CDR3 DNA sequence: TGTGCCAGCAGCCTTTCCGGGACTAGCGGATACAATGAGCAGTTCTTC.

The chain has TRBV13 and TRBJ2-5; TRBD1 agrees at 8 bases. Germline-derived CDR1 and CDR2 are PRHDT and FYEKMQ (reference sequence). The CDR3 is 16 amino acids. Unmatched junction bases numbered 7, after V lost 3 bases and J lost 1 base. The CDR3 DNA reads TGTGCCAGCAGCTTTACAGGGGGATCCGTCCAAGAGACCCAGTACTTC. Its protein is CASSFTGGSVQETQYF. Supplemented by reference TRBV13 and TRBJ2-5, the full variable domain reads AAGVIQSPRHLIKEKRETATLKCYPIPRHDTVYWYQQGPGQDPQFLISFYEKMQSDKGSIPDRFSAQQFSDYHSELNMSSLELGDSALYFCASSFTGGSVQETQYFGPGTRLLVL.

The J gene is TRBJ2-1, the V gene TRBV19, with TRBD2 matching over 7 bases. Per the germline V gene, CDR1 is LNHDA and CDR2 is SQIVND (reference sequence). V shed 1 base and J 12 bases; nucleotides not matched to a gene: 3. CDR3 length: 12 amino acids. This CDR3 reads CASSIGGEGQFF. The DNA of the CDR3 is TGTGCCAGTAGTATAGGCGGGGAGGGGCAGTTCTTC.

The chain links TRBV5-4 to TRBJ1-1, with 9 positions matching TRBD1. The length of the CDR3 is 16 residues. Germline V CDR1 and CDR2: SGHNT, YYREEE (reference sequence). Trimming cost V 5 bases and J 1 base; bases outside gene matches: 9. CDR3 DNA sequence: TGTGCCAGCAGACAGGGGGCTGGTGAGCAGAACACTGAAGCTTTCTTT. This translates into CASRQGAGEQNTEAFF.

The gene calls are TRBV7-9 and TRBJ2-1, with D unresolved. CDR3 length: 12 amino acids. V was clipped by 5 bases and J by 8 bases, with 10 bases between them. Germline V gene data show CDR1 as SEHNR and CDR2 as FQNEAQ (reference sequence). The chain's CDR3 is CASSHTGDEQFF. The CDR3 nucleotides are TGTGCCAGCAGCCATACTGGAGATGAGCAGTTCTTC.

The CDR3 DNA reads as TGTGCCAGCAGACTGAGAGCGGGCCTAAACATTCAGTACTTC. Translation gives CASRLRAGLNIQYF. The genes are TRBV27 and TRBJ2-4; maybe TRBD2 (6 bases). Germline-derived CDR1 and CDR2 are MNHEY and SMNVEV (reference sequence). This CDR3 has 14 amino acids. V was clipped by 6 bases and J by 6 bases, with 15 bases between them.

The rearrangement links TRBV19 to TRBJ2-5; 15 nucleotides align to TRBD2. The CDR3 extends over 15 amino acids. Trimming at V came to 8 bases and at J to 0 bases, leaving 1 base not matched to a gene. The germline gives CDR1 LNHDA, CDR2 SQIVND (reference sequence). CDR3 residues: CASRTSGGDQETQYF. The DNA for the CDR3 is TGTGCCAGTCGGACTAGCGGGGGGGACCAAGAGACCCAGTACTTC. The variable domain in full, with the rest retrieved from reference TRBV19 and TRBJ2-5, is DGGITQSPKYLFRKEGQNVTLSCEQNLNHDAMYWYRQDPGQGLRLIYYSQIVNDFQKGDIAEGYSVSREKKESFPLTVTSAQKNPTAFYLCASRTSGGDQETQYFGPGTRLLVL.

CDR3 loop: CASCGTDYNSPLHF. In nucleotides, the CDR3 is TGTGCCAGCTGCGGGACAGACTATAATTCACCCCTCCACTTT. The chain recombines TRBV28 with TRBJ1-6; 7 nucleotides align to TRBD1. The CDR3 extends over 14 amino acids. The V and J ends lost 8 bases and 3 bases, in that order; junction bases with no gene match: 4. Germline V gene data show CDR1 as MDHEN and CDR2 as SYDVKM.

V and J are TRBV6-5 and TRBJ1-5, with 9 bases matching TRBD1. The CDR3 has 15 residues. Unmatched junction bases numbered 3, after V lost 4 bases and J lost 2 bases. Germline values: CDR1 MNHEY, CDR2 SVGAGI. The CDR3 nucleotides are TGTGCCAGCAGTTCGGACAGGGGAGGCAATCAGCCCCAGCATTTT. Encoded protein: CASSSDRGGNQPQHF.

The chain has TRBV28 and TRBJ1-6; TRBD1 matches at 9 bases. The CDR3 consists of 16 residues. Per the germline V gene, CDR1 is MDHEN and CDR2 is SYDVKM. V shed 1 base and J 7 bases; nucleotides not matched to a gene: 5. CDR3 sequence reads: CASSLLRDRANSPLHF. The CDR3 DNA is TGTGCCAGCAGTTTATTGCGGGACAGGGCGAATTCACCCCTCCACTTT.

This chain uses TRBV27 with TRBJ2-1; TRBD2 aligns across 7 bases. CDR1 MNHEY and CDR2 SMNVEV come from the germline V gene (reference sequence). The CDR3 extends over 14 amino acids. After removal of 1 base from V and 5 bases from J, the junction contained 2 bases not matched to a gene. For the CDR3, the DNA is TGTGCCAGCAGTTTATTGGGGAGGGACAATGAGCAGTTCTTC. Translation gives CASSLLGRDNEQFF.

The chain combines TRBV21-1 with TRBJ1-1. TRBV21-1 is flagged as a pseudogene. The CDR3 is 16 residues long. CDR3 protein: CASSKDGGGLDTEAFF. The CDR3 DNA sequence: TGTGCCAGCAGCAAAGACGGAGGGGGGCTCGACACTGAAGCTTTCTTT.

The CDR3 bases are TGCGCCAGCAGCCCTCGACTAGCGGGAGGCCGGGTCGCCTACAATGAGCAGTTCTTC. It yields the protein CASSPRLAGGRVAYNEQFF. This chain connects TRBV4-1 to TRBJ2-1, with TRBD2 matching over 13 bases. Germline CDR1 is MGHRA and CDR2 is YSYEKL. The length of the CDR3 is 19 residues. V was pared by 4 bases and J by 2 bases, with 11 bases of the junction left unmatched.

This clone was observed a few times. The CDR3 DNA is TGCGCCAGCAGCTTGTTGGGACAGGGGGCGAACGGGGAGCTGTTTTTT. As protein: CASSLLGQGANGELFF. V gene TRBV5-1 combines with J gene TRBJ2-2, with 12 bases aligning to TRBD1. The CDR3 is 16 amino acids. CDR1 is SGHRS, CDR2 YFSETQ, per germline. V lost 1 base to trimming and J lost 7 bases; unmatched junction nucleotides: 5.

J is TRBJ1-1 and V is TRBV7-2, with TRBD1 as a possible D gene (6 bases). The CDR3 covers 14 residues. Trimming cost V 5 bases and J 1 base, with 11 bases left between them. CDR1 and CDR2 (germline): SGHTA, FQGNSA. The CDR3 coding sequence is TGTGCCAGCAGCCCACAGGGCGGGAACACTGAAGCTTTCTTT. This translates into CASSPQGGNTEAFF.

This clone was seen only once. The genes are TRBV11-2 and TRBJ2-3; TRBD2 is a possible D gene (6 bases). The CDR3 has 15 amino acids. Germline V gives CDR1 SGHAT, CDR2 FQNNGV. The V end was cut by 2 bases, the J end by 3 bases, with 12 bases between. The DNA for the CDR3 is TGTGCCAGCAGCTTAATGTCGGGAGTAACAGATACGCAGTATTTT. As protein: CASSLMSGVTDTQYF.

The rearrangement uses TRBV2 and TRBJ2-1, with 7 nucleotides matching TRBD1. Germline V gene data show CDR1 as SNHLY and CDR2 as FYNNEI. The CDR3 is 12 residues long. J lost 6 bases, V lost 6 bases, and 2 bases had no gene match. The CDR3 region is CASRGDSNEQFF. CDR3 nucleotides: TGTGCCAGCAGAGGGGACAGCAATGAGCAGTTCTTC.

The genes are TRBV27 and TRBJ1-5; D unresolved. The ends were cut back, 5 bases at V and 10 bases at J, with 18 bases in the middle. The germline CDR1 and CDR2 sequences are MNHEY and SMNVEV (reference sequence). This CDR3 has 14 amino acids. The DNA of the CDR3 is TGTGCCAGCAGTCGTGGCAGGCTTGTCGGACCCCAGCATTTT. Translating it yields CASSRGRLVGPQHF.